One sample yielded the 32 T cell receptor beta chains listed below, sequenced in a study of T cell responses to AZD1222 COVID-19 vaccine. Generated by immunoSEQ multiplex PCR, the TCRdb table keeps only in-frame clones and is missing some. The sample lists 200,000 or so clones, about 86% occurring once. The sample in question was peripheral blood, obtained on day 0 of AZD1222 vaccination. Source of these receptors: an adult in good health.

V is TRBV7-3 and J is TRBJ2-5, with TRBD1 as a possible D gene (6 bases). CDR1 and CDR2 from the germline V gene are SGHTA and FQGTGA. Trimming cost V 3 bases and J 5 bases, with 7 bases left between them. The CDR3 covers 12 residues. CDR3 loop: CASSFRGETQYF. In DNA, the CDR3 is TGTGCCAGCAGCTTCAGGGGTGAGACCCAGTACTTC.

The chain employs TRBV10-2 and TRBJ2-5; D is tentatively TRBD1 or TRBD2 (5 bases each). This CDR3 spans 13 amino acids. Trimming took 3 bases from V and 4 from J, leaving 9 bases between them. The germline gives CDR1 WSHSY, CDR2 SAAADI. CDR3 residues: CASSDGAAETQYF. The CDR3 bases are TGCGCCAGCAGTGACGGGGCAGCAGAGACCCAGTACTTC.

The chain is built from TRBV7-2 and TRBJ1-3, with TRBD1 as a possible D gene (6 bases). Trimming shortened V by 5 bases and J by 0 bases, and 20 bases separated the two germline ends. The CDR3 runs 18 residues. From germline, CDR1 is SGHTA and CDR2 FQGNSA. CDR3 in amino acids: CASSARLSQGPSGNTIYF. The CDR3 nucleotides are TGTGCCAGCAGCGCTCGACTATCACAGGGCCCCTCTGGAAACACCATATATTTT.

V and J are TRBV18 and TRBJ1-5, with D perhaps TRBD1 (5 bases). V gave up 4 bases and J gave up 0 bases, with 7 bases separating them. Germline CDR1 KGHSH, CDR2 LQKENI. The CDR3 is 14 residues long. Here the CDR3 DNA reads TGTGCCAGCTCACTCAGGGATAGCAATCAGCCCCAGCATTTT. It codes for CASSLRDSNQPQHF.

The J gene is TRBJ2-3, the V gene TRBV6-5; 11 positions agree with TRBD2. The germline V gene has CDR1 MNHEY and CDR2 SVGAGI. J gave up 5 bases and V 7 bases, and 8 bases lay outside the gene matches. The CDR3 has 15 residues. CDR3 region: CASIRLAGSGDTQYF. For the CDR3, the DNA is TGTGCCAGCATTCGACTAGCGGGGTCGGGAGATACGCAGTATTTT.

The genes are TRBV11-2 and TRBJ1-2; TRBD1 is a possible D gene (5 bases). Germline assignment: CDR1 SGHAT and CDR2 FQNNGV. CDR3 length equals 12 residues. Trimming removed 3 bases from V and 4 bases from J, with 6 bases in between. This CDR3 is CASSFDSYGYTF. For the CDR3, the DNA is TGTGCCAGCAGCTTTGACAGCTATGGCTACACCTTC. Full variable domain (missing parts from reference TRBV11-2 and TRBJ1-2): EAGVAQSPRYKIIEKRQSVAFWCNPISGHATLYWYQQILGQGPKLLIQFQNNGVVDDSQLPKDRFSAERLKGVDSTLKIQPAKLEDSAVYLCASSFDSYGYTFGSGTRLTVV.

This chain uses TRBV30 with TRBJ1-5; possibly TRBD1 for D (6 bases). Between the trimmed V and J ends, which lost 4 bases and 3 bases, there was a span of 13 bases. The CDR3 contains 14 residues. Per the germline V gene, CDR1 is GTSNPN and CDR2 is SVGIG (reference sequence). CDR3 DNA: TGTGCCTGGACCACCCGGGACACCAATCAGCCCCAGCATTTT. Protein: CAWTTRDTNQPQHF.

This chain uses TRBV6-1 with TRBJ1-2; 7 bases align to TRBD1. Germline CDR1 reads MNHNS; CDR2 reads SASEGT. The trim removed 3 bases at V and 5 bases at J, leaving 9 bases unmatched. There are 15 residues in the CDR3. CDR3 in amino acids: CASSETGTETYGYTF. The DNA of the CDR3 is TGTGCCAGCAGTGAGACCGGGACAGAGACATATGGCTACACCTTC.

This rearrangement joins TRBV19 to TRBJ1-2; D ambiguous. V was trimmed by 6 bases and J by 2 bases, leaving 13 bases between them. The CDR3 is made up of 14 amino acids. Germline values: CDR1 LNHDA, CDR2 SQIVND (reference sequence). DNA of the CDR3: TGTGCCAGTAGCGGCCGGGGTGGAAACTATGGCTACACCTTC. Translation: CASSGRGGNYGYTF. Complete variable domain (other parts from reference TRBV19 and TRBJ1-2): DGGITQSPKYLFRKEGQNVTLSCEQNLNHDAMYWYRQDPGQGLRLIYYSQIVNDFQKGDIAEGYSVSREKKESFPLTVTSAQKNPTAFYLCASSGRGGNYGYTFGSGTRLTVV.

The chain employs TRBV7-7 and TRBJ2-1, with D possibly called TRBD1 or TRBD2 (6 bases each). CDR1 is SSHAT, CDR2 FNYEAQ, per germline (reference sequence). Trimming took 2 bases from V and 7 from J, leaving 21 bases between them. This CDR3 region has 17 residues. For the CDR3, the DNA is TGTGCCAGCAGCTTACGTCAGGGGTTAGAGGGGAGGAATGAGCAGTTCTTC. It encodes CASSLRQGLEGRNEQFF.

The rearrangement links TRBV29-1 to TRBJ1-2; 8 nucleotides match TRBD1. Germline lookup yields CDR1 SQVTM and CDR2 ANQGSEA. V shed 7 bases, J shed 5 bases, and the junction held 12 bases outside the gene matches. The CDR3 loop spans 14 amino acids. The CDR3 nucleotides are TGCAGCGGTATGGGTGGACAGGGCGATTATGGCTACACCTTC. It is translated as CSGMGGQGDYGYTF.

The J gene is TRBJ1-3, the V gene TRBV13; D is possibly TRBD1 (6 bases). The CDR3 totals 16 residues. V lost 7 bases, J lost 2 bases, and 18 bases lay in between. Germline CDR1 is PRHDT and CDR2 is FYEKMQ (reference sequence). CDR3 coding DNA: TGTGCCAGCACCGACCGGGCGGGGGCAGCTGGAAACACCATATATTTT. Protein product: CASTDRAGAAGNTIYF.

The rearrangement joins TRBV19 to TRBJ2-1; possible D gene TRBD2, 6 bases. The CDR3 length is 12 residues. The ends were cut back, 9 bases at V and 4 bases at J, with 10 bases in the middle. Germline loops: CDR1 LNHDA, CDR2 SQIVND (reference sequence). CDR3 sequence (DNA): TGTGCCAGCGCGCGGGGATACAATGAGCAGTTCTTC. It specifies CASARGYNEQFF.

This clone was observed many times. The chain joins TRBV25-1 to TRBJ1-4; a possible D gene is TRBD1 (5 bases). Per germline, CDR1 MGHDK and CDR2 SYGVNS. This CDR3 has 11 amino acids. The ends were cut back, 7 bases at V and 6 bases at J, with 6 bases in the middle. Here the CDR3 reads CASIGDEKLFF. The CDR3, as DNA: TGTGCCAGCATAGGGGATGAAAAACTGTTTTTT.

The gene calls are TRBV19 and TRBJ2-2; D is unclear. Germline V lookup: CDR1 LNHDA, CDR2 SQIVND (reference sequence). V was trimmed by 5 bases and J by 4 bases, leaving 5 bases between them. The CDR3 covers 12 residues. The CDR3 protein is CASSSITGELFF. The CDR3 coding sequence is TGTGCCAGTAGTTCCATCACCGGGGAGCTGTTTTTT.

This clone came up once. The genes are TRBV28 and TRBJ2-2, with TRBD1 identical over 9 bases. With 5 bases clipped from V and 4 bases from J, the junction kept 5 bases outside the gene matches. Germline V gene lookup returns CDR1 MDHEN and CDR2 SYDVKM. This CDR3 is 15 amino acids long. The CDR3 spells CASSRGTGFTGELFF. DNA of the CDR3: TGTGCCAGCAGTCGGGGGACAGGGTTCACCGGGGAGCTGTTTTTT.

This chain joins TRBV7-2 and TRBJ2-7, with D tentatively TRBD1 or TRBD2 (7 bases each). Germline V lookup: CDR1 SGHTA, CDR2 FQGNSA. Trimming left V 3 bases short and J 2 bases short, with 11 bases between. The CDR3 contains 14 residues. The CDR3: CASSFQGGPYEQYF. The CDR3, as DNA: TGTGCCAGCAGCTTCCAGGGGGGGCCCTACGAGCAGTACTTC.

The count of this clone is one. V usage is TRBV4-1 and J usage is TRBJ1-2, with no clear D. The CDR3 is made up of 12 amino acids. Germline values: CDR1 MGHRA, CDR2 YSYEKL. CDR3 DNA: TGCGCTAGCGGTATGGGTGGGTATGGCTACACCTTC. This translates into CASGMGGYGYTF.

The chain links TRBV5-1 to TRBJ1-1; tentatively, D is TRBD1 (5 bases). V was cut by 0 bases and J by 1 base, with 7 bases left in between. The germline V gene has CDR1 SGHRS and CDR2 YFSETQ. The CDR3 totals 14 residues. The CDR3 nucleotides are TGCGCCAGCAGCTTGGTTCAGGGGAACACTGAAGCTTTCTTT. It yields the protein CASSLVQGNTEAFF. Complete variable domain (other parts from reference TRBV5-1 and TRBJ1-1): KAGVTQTPRYLIKTRGQQVTLSCSPISGHRSVSWYQQTPGQGLQFLFEYFSETQRNKGNFPGRFSGRQFSNSRSEMNVSTLELGDSALYLCASSLVQGNTEAFFGQGTRLTVV.

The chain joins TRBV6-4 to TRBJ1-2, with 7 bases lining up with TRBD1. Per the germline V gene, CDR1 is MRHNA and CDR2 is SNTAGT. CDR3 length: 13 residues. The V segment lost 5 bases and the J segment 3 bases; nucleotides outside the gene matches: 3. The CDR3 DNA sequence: TGTGCCAGCAGTCCCGACAGGGACTATGGCTACACCTTC. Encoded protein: CASSPDRDYGYTF.

The CDR3 protein is CASSYLGGTSTDTQYF. The CDR3 coding sequence is TGTGCCAGCAGCTATTTAGGGGGCACTAGCACAGATACGCAGTATTTT. The V and J genes are TRBV7-9 and TRBJ2-3, with 7 bases that match TRBD1. The junction had 7 bases not matched to a gene; V was cut back by 4 bases and J by 0 bases. In germline, CDR1 is SEHNR, CDR2 FQNEAQ (reference sequence). The CDR3 covers 16 residues.

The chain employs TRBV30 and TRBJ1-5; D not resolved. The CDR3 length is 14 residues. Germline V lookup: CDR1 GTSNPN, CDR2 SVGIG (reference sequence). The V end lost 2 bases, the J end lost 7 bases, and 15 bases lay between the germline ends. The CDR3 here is CAWSLRVPNQPQHF. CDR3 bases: TGTGCCTGGAGTCTCCGGGTCCCAAACCAGCCCCAGCATTTT.

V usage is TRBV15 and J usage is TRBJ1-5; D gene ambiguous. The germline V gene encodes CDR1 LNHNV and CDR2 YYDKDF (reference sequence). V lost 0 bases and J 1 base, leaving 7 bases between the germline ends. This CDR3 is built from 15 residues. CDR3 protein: CATSRDLDSNQPQHF. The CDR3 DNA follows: TGTGCCACCAGCAGAGATCTTGACAGCAATCAGCCCCAGCATTTT. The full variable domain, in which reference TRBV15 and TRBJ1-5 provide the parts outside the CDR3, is DAMVIQNPRYQVTQFGKPVTLSCSQTLNHNVMYWYQQKSSQAPKLLFHYYDKDFNNEADTPDNFQSRRPNTSFCFLDIRSPGLGDTAMYLCATSRDLDSNQPQHFGDGTRLSIL.

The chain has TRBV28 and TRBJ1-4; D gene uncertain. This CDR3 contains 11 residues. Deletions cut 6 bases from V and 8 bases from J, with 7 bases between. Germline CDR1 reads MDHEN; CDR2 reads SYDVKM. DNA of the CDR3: TGTGCCAGCAGCCGAGGAGAAAAACTGTTTTTT. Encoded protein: CASSRGEKLFF.

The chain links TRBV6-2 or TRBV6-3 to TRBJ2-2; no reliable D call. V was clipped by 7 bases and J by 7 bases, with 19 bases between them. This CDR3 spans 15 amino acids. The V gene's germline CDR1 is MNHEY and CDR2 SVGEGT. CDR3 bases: TGTGCCAGCATCCCCCGGCAGGTGCTCGGCGGGGAGCTGTTTTTT. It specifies CASIPRQVLGGELFF.

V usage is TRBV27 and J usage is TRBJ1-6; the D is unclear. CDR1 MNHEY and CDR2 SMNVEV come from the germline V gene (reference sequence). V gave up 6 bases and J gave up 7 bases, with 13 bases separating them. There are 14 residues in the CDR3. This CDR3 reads CASSPSGRNSPLHF. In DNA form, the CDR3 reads TGTGCCAGCAGCCCCTCCGGACGAAATTCACCCCTCCACTTT.

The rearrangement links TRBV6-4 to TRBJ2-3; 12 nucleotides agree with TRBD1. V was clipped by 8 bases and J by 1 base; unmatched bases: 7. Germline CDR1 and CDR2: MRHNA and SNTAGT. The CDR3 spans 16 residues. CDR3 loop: CASSGDRGQGTDTQYF. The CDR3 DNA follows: TGTGCCAGCTCTGGGGACAGGGGGCAAGGCACAGATACGCAGTATTTT.

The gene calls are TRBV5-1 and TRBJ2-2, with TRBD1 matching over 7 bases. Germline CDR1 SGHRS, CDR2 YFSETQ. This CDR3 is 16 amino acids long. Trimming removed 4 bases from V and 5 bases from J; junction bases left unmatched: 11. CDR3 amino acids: CASSLKRTGSTGELFF. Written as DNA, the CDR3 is TGCGCCAGCAGCCTAAAAAGGACAGGATCTACCGGGGAGCTGTTTTTT.

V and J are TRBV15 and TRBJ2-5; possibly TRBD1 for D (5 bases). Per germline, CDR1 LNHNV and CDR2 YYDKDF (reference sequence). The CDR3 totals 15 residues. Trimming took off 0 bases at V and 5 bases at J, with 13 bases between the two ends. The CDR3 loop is CATSRDISGYETQYF. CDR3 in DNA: TGTGCCACCAGCAGAGATATTTCAGGGTACGAGACCCAGTACTTC.

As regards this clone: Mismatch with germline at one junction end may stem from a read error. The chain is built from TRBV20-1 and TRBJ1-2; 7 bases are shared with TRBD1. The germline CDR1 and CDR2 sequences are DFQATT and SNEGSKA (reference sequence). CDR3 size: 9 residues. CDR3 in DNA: TGCAGTGCTACAGGACAGGATTCCTTC. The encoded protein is CSATGQDSF.

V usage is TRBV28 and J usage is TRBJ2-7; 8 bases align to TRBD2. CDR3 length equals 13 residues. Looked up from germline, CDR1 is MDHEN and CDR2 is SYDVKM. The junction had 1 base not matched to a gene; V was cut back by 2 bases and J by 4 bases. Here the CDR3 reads CASSLRGGYEQYF. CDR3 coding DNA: TGTGCCAGCAGTTTACGGGGGGGGTACGAGCAGTACTTC.

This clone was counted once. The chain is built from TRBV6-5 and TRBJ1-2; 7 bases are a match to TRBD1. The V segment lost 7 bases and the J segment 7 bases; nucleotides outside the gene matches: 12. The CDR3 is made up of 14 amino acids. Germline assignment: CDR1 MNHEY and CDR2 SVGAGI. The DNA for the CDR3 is TGTGCCAGCACCCAGACGGGGGCAGGGGGTGGCTACACCTTC. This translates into CASTQTGAGGGYTF.